This T cell receptor (beta chain) was identified in a study of identical twins. V was cut by 4 bases and J by 9 bases, with 14 bases left in between. Germline lookup yields CDR1 LGHDT and CDR2 YNNKEL (reference sequence). The CDR3 sequence is 13 residues long. The table lists this clonotype with a few counts. Each CDR3 protein gets one entry after TCRdb re-called the 5' RACE reads with MiXCR. The sample includes 700,000 or so distinct CDR3 sequences, around 20% of them seen just once. The sample was also linked to a second study, of T cells expressing NK-cell markers.

The source is a woman younger than 35 in good health. V usage is TRBV3-1 and J usage is TRBJ2-3, with D maybe TRBD2 (5 bases). Sequenced input: PBMCs. CDR3: CASSLQGEGTQYF. In DNA form, the CDR3 reads TGTGCCAGCAGCCTCCAAGGAGAGGGCACGCAGTATTTT.